This is a list of T cell receptor beta chains from one sample in a study of human T cells and chemical hapten exposure. TCRdb used MiXCR to reprocess the RACE reads, holding one entry per CDR3 protein. The table lists around 130,000 distinct CDR3 sequences, approximately 9.5% of them singletons. Sequencing used whole blood. All receptors derive from a male donor in good health. Some clones in this sample may be carry-over from other donors' samples. The CDR3 runs from the conserved cysteine through the conserved F or W. A D gene is named only where the DNA matches it firmly. Rows may omit the clone size; those that give it use once, few, many or a size class.

>-|TRBD2|TRBJ2-3|TRBV5-4
TGTGCCAGCAGCATTAGACTAGCGGGAGGAGATACGCAGTATTTT
CASSIRLAGGDTQYF
>few|-|TRBJ1-1|TRBV20-1
TGCAGTGCTAGGGACAAGTCCCTGAACACTGAAGCTTTCTTT
CSARDKSLNTEAFF
>many|TRBD1|TRBJ2-5|TRBV20-1
TGCAGTGCTAGAGATCCTTCAGGGGGAAAGACGGGTTTTGCAGAGACCCAGTACTTC
CSARDPSGGKTGFAETQYF
>-|-|TRBJ1-2|TRBV27
TGTACCAGCAGTTTCCCCGCTAACTATGGCTACACCTTC
CTSSFPANYGYTF
>-|-|TRBJ1-2|TRBV19
TGTGCCAGTAATGAGGCGCGGCAGCGAGGCTACACCTTC
CASNEARQRGYTF
>-|-|TRBJ2-5|TRBV5-4
TGTGCCAGCAGAGACCGAGGGGCGCATGAGACCCAGTACTTC
CASRDRGAHETQYF
>-|TRBD1|TRBJ2-1|TRBV6-6
TGTGCCAGCAGTTACGGACAGGCTTCCAGTGAGCAGTTCTTC
CASSYGQASSEQFF
>-|TRBD2|TRBJ2-7|TRBV12-3/TRBV12-4
TGTGCCAGCAGCCCTCTAGCGGAAAGGGGCGAGCAGTACTTC
CASSPLAERGEQYF
>many|TRBD2|TRBJ2-7|TRBV28
TGTGCCATCCGAGCGGGAGGGCCGGGCGAGCAGTACTTC
CAIRAGGPGEQYF
>few|TRBD2|TRBJ2-3|TRBV12-3/TRBV12-4
TGTGCCAGCCGGCCTGCGGGAGCCACAGATACGCAGTATTTT
CASRPAGATDTQYF
>-|-|TRBJ1-2|TRBV6-2/TRBV6-3
TGTGCCAGCAGCTCACGACAGGAAAATAATGGCTACACCTTC
CASSSRQENNGYTF
>many|TRBD1|TRBJ2-7|TRBV18
TGTGCCAGCTCACCACCGGACAGGGGTTACGAGCAGTACTTC
CASSPPDRGYEQYF
>-|TRBD2|TRBJ2-2|TRBV7-2
TGTGCCAGCAGTGGGGCTAGCGGGGTTACCGGGGAGCTGTTTTTT
CASSGASGVTGELFF
>many|TRBD1|TRBJ2-4|TRBV12-3/TRBV12-4
TGTGCCAGCAGCCATGACAGGGGGGAAGCTATCCAGTACTTC
CASSHDRGEAIQYF
>-|-|TRBJ2-3|TRBV20-1
TGCAGTGCCGCGGCGGGACCCCACACAGATACGCAGTATTTT
CSAAAGPHTDTQYF
>-|TRBD2|TRBJ2-3|TRBV12-3/TRBV12-4
TGTGCCAGCAGGGTAGCGGGACTCCTCGGAGATACGCAGTATTTT
CASRVAGLLGDTQYF